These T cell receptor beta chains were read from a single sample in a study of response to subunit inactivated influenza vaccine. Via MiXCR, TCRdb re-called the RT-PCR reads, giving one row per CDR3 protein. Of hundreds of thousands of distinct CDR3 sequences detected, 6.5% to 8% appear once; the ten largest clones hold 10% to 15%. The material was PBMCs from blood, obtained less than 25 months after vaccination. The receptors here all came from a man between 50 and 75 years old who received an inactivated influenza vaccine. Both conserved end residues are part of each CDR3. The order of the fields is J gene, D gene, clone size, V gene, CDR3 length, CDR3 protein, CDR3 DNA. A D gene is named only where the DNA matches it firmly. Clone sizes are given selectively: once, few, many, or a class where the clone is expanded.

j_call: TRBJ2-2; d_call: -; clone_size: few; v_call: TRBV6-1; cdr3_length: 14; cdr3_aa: CASSPSVSGGELFF; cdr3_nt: TGTGCCAGCAGCCCATCAGTATCCGGAGGGGAGCTGTTTTTT
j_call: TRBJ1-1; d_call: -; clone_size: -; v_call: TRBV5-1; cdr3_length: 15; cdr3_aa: CASSLGWGENTEAFF; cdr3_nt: TGCGCCAGCAGCTTGGGATGGGGGGAAAACACTGAAGCTTTCTTT
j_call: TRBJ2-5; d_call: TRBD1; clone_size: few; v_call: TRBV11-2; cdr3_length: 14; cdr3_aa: CASSRNRGWETQYF; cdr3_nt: TGTGCCAGCAGCCGAAACAGGGGCTGGGAGACCCAGTACTTC
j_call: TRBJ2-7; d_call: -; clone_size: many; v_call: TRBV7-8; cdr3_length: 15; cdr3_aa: CASSLEGLPSYEQYF; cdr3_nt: TGTGCCAGCAGCTTAGAAGGCCTGCCCTCCTACGAGCAGTACTTC
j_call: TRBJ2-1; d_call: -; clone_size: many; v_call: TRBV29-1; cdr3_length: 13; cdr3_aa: CSVDRTPTNEQFF; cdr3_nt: TGCAGCGTTGACAGAACACCTACCAATGAGCAGTTCTTC
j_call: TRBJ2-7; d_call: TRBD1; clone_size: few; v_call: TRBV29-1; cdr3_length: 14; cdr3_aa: CSVGVGQGAYEQYF; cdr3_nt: TGCAGCGTTGGGGTAGGTCAGGGGGCCTACGAGCAGTACTTC
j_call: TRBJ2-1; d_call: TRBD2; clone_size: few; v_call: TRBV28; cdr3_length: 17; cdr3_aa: CASRLRTSGSTPNEQFF; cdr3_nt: TGTGCCAGCAGACTAAGGACTAGCGGGAGCACACCCAATGAGCAGTTCTTC
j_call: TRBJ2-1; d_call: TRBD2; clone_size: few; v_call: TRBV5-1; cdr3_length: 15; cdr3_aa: CASSSLAGWYNEQFF; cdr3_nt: TGCGCCAGCAGCTCCCTAGCGGGATGGTACAATGAGCAGTTCTTC
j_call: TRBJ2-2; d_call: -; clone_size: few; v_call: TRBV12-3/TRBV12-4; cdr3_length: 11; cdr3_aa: CASSYHGELFF; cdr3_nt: TGTGCCAGCAGTTATCACGGGGAGCTGTTTTTT
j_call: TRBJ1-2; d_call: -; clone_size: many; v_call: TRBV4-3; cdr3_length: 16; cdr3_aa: CASSQDRSRATYGYTF; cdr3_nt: TGCGCCAGCAGCCAAGACCGCAGCAGAGCGACTTATGGCTACACCTTC
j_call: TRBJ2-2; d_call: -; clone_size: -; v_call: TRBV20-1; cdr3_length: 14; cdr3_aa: CSARGFSNTGELFF; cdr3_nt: TGCAGTGCTAGAGGGTTTAGTAACACCGGGGAGCTGTTTTTT
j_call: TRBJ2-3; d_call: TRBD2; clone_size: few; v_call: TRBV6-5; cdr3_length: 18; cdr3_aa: CASSYSNSAGVLADTQYF; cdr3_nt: TGTGCCAGCAGTTACTCGAACTCAGCGGGAGTGTTGGCAGATACGCAGTATTTT
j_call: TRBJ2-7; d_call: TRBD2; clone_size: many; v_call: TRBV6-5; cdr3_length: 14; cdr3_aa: CASSYTGRAYEQYF; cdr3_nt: TGTGCCAGCAGTTACACGGGGAGGGCTTACGAGCAGTACTTC
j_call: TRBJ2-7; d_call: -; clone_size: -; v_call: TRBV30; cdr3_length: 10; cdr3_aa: CVVGGYEQYF; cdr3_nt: TGTGTGGTAGGTGGTTACGAGCAGTACTTC
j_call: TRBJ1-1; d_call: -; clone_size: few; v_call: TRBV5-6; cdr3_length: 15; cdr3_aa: CASSPLSMLNTEAFF; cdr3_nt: TGTGCCAGCAGCCCGCTGTCGATGCTGAACACTGAAGCTTTCTTT
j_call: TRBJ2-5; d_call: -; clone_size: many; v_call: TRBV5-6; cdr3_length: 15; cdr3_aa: CASSLGGQMGETQYF; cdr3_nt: TGTGCCAGCAGCTTGGGTGGACAGATGGGAGAGACCCAGTACTTC
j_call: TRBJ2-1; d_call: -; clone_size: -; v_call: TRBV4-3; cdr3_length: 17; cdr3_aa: CASSQEKEAFTYNEQFF; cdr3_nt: TGCGCCAGCAGCCAAGAGAAAGAAGCGTTTACCTACAATGAGCAGTTCTTC
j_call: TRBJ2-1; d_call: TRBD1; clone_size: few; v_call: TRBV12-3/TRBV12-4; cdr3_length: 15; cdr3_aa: CASSRPGQGVDEQFF; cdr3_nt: TGTGCCAGCAGCAGACCGGGACAGGGGGTCGATGAGCAGTTCTTC
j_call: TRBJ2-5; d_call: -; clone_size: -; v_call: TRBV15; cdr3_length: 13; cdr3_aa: CATSRGKVETQYF; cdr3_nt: TGTGCCACCAGCAGAGGCAAGGTGGAGACCCAGTACTTC
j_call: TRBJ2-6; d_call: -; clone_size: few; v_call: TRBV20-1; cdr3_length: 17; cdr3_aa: CSASGGLGLGGLNVLTF; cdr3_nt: TGCAGTGCTAGCGGAGGGCTGGGCCTGGGCGGACTAAACGTCCTGACTTTC
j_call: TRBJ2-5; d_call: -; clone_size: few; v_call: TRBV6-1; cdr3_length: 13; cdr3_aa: CASSDTAEETQYF; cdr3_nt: TGTGCCAGCAGTGATACAGCGGAAGAGACCCAGTACTTC
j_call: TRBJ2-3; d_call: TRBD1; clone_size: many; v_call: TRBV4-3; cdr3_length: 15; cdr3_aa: CASSQDRGQEDTQYF; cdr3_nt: TGCGCCAGCAGCCAGGACAGGGGGCAGGAAGATACGCAGTATTTT